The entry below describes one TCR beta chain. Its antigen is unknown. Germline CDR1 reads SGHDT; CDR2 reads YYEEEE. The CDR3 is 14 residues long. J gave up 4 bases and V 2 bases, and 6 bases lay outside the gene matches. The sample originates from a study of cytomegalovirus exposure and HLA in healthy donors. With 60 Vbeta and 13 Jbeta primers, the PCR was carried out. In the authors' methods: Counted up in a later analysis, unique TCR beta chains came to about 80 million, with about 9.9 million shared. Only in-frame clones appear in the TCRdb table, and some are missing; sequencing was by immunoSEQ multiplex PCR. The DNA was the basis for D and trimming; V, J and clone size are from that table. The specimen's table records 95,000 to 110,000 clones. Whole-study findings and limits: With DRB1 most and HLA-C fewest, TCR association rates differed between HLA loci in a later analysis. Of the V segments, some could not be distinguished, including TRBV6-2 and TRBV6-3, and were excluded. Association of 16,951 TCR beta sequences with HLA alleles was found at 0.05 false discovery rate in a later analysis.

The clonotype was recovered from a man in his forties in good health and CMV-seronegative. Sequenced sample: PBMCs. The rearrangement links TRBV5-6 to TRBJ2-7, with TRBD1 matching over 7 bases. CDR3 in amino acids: CASSFRDRGYEQYF. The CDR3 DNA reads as TGTGCCAGCAGCTTCCGGGACAGAGGTTACGAGCAGTACTTC.